The T cell receptor (beta chain) described here comes from a study of cytotoxic CD8 clonotypes in ibrutinib-treated CLL. Study information: Samples had a mean of around 280,000 productive templates and more than 80,000 productive rearrangements.

Study-level points and caveats: Clonality was higher at baseline than in age-matched healthy donors and tracked circulating CD8+ T-cell counts. Clonality increased at ibrutinib response, then returned toward baseline at progression. Shared public clonotypes were rare, and on treatment they either got smaller or stayed the same.

Notes on this clone: The antigen is unknown.

Trimming left V 6 bases short and J 5 bases short, with 12 bases between. Germline V lookup: CDR1 MDHEN, CDR2 SYDVKM. The CDR3 runs to 13 residues. Some clones are missing from TCRdb's copy, which holds only in-frame ones; the method was immunoSEQ multiplex PCR. The table shows approximately 300,000 clones, with 70% to 80% occurring only once. The receptor comes from a human donor with chronic lymphocytic leukemia. The specimen was PBMCs, collected before ibrutinib treatment. The V call is TRBV28, the J call TRBJ2-3; TRBD2 is a possible D gene (6 bases). Written as DNA, the CDR3 is TGTGCCAGCAGAGGAGGGCCGTTAGATACGCAGTATTTT. Residues: CASRGGPLDTQYF. Together with reference TRBV28 and TRBJ2-3, the CDR3 gives the full variable domain: DVKVTQSSRYLVKRTGEKVFLECVQDMDHENMFWYRQDPGLGLRLIYFSYDVKMKEKGDIPEGYSVSREKKERFSLILESASTNQTSMYLCASRGGPLDTQYFGPGTRLTVL.